The 28 T cell receptor beta chains below all came from one sample that was sequenced in a study of shared clonotypes between healthy human individuals (dated by TCRdb to the early 2020s). The receptor library was made with the immunoSEQ multiplex PCR assay. TCRdb obtained this table from immuneACCESS and retained in-frame rearrangements with V and J assigned. These tables miss some clones; where compared with another copy, unresolved V genes account for less than half of the shortfall, and the remainder is unexplained. Within this sample are about 2,200,000 clones, with around 93% of them counted one time only. Clones ranked in the top ten supply approximately 1.7% of the sample. CD8 naive samples were CD45RO-negative cells positively selected for CCR7, giving a CD45RA+CCR7+ population that excluded TemRA cells. Sequencing input: naive CD8+ T cells from PBMCs. This specimen's cell subset or site label, interpreted: CD45RA+CCR7+. The receptors here all came from a man younger than 30 in good health. Some clones in this sample may be carry-over from other donors' samples.

The genes are TRBV6-1 and TRBJ2-2; TRBD1 might be the D (6 bases). Germline values: CDR1 MNHNS, CDR2 SASEGT. The V gene lost 1 base and the J gene lost 5 bases, with 8 bases spanning the gap. The CDR3 totals 14 residues. The CDR3 protein is CASSEGGRTGELFF. The CDR3 DNA sequence: TGTGCCAGCAGTGAAGGGGGGCGTACCGGGGAGCTGTTTTTT.

The chain recombines TRBV30 with TRBJ2-1, with D perhaps TRBD2 (5 bases). The CDR3 loop spans 14 amino acids. V dropped 2 bases and J dropped 5 bases, with 13 bases sitting between them. The germline V gene encodes CDR1 GTSNPN and CDR2 SVGIG (reference sequence). CDR3 nucleotide sequence: TGTGCCTGGAGTATATGGACTGGGAACAATGAGCAGTTCTTC. Translating it yields CAWSIWTGNNEQFF.

V gene TRBV9 combines with J gene TRBJ2-1, with 7 bases that match TRBD2. Losses at the gene ends were 3 bases for V and 0 bases for J; bases not matched to a gene: 6. The CDR3 extends over 16 amino acids. In germline, CDR1 is SGDLS, CDR2 YYNGEE. The CDR3 is CASSGLAGSSYNEQFF. CDR3 coding DNA: TGTGCCAGCAGCGGACTAGCCGGGAGCTCCTACAATGAGCAGTTCTTC.

The rearrangement links TRBV2 to TRBJ2-4; 14 positions agree with TRBD2. Germline V gene sequence: CDR1 SNHLY, CDR2 FYNNEI. The CDR3 sequence is 17 residues long. Losses at the gene ends were 6 bases for V and 3 bases for J; bases not matched to a gene: 7. CDR3 sequence reads: CASRGTSGSLVKNIQYF. CDR3 DNA: TGTGCCAGCAGGGGGACTAGCGGGAGTTTAGTCAAAAACATTCAGTACTTC.

The chain has TRBV6-6 and TRBJ1-2, with D tentatively TRBD1 (6 bases). Between the trimmed V and J ends, which lost 8 bases and 8 bases, there was a span of 12 bases. In germline, CDR1 is MNHNY, CDR2 SVGAGI (reference sequence). The CDR3 runs 11 residues. The CDR3: CASWEGEGYTF. The CDR3 DNA reads as TGTGCCAGCTGGGAGGGGGAAGGCTACACCTTC.

The rearrangement uses TRBV6-1 and TRBJ1-5, with D unresolved. Trimming shortened V by 7 bases and J by 0 bases, and 13 bases separated the two germline ends. CDR3 length equals 15 residues. CDR1 is MNHNS, CDR2 SASEGT, per germline. This CDR3 reads CASTKDTRSNQPQHF. Here the CDR3 DNA reads TGTGCCAGCACCAAAGACACCCGTAGCAATCAGCCCCAGCATTTT.

The rearrangement joins TRBV11-3 to TRBJ2-2; 8 nucleotides agree with TRBD2. This CDR3 has 17 amino acids. V dropped 2 bases and J dropped 5; count of bases not matched to a gene: 10. Per the germline V gene, CDR1 is SGHNT and CDR2 is YENEEA. CDR3 nucleotide sequence: TGTGCCAGCAGCTTATCCGTTGGGCGGGAGGTTACCGGGGAGCTGTTTTTT. Translated, it gives CASSLSVGREVTGELFF. The complete variable domain, with remaining parts taken from reference TRBV11-3 and TRBJ2-2, reads EAGVVQSPRYKIIEKKQPVAFWCNPISGHNTLYWYLQNLGQGPELLIRYENEEAVDDSQLPKDRFSAERLKGVDSTLKIQPAELGDSAVYLCASSLSVGREVTGELFFGEGSRLTVL.

This chain connects TRBV2 to TRBJ2-1; 12 bases line up with TRBD2. The trim removed 8 bases at V and 9 bases at J, leaving 17 bases unmatched. CDR3 length: 17 residues. CDR1 SNHLY and CDR2 FYNNEI come from the germline V gene. CDR3 sequence reads: CASPPLGASGRVGEQFF. DNA for the CDR3: TGTGCCAGCCCACCCCTTGGAGCTAGCGGGAGGGTAGGTGAGCAGTTCTTC.

The CDR3 protein is CASSLSTGGYGTGELFF. The CDR3 DNA reads as TGTGCCAGCAGCTTGAGCACGGGGGGTTACGGCACCGGGGAGCTGTTTTTT. The chain couples TRBV5-6 to TRBJ2-2; TRBD2 matches at 7 bases. The CDR3 has 17 amino acids. Germline-derived CDR1 and CDR2 are SGHDT and YYEEEE. Germline trimming cut 1 base from V and 4 bases from J; bases unmatched to any gene: 10.

V usage is TRBV4-1 and J usage is TRBJ2-7; D is unresolved. The V and J ends lost 0 bases and 2 bases respectively, with 17 bases between them. CDR3 length: 17 amino acids. Germline lookup yields CDR1 MGHRA and CDR2 YSYEKL. CDR3 bases: TGCGCCAGCAGCCAAGAGTCGGTCGGTCCACCTACCTACGAGCAGTACTTC. Residues: CASSQESVGPPTYEQYF.

The count of this clone is one. The chain carries TRBV25-1 and TRBJ1-3; D ambiguous. Germline V gives CDR1 MGHDK, CDR2 SYGVNS. The CDR3 is 12 residues long. Trimming shortened V by 3 bases and J by 4 bases, and 4 bases separated the two germline ends. The CDR3 sequence is CASSDPGNTIYF. Written as DNA, the CDR3 is TGTGCCAGCAGTGATCCCGGAAACACCATATATTTT.

The CDR3 DNA follows: TGTGCCAGAAGTCTCGACAGAGACCATGGCTACACCTTC. It codes for CARSLDRDHGYTF. This chain joins TRBV5-3 and TRBJ1-2, with D perhaps TRBD1 (5 bases). TRBV5-3 is flagged as an ORF with uncertain function. The CDR3 is 13 residues long. Trimming took 5 bases from V and 6 from J, leaving 14 bases between them.

This sequence joins TRBV7-9 and TRBJ2-7; unclear D gene. With 6 bases removed from V and 2 bases from J, the gap between germline ends came to 11 bases. Per germline, CDR1 SEHNR and CDR2 FQNEAQ (reference sequence). The CDR3 consists of 13 residues. The CDR3, as DNA: TGTGCCAGCAGAGGAAGGCCTACCTACGAGCAGTACTTC. This gives the protein CASRGRPTYEQYF.

The genes are TRBV7-2 and TRBJ2-3; D is uncertain. Between the trimmed V and J ends, which lost 2 bases and 6 bases, there was a span of 9 bases. CDR1 SGHTA and CDR2 FQGNSA come from the germline V gene. This CDR3 comprises 13 residues. The CDR3: CASSLNSKDTQYF. The CDR3 coding sequence is TGTGCCAGCAGCTTAAACTCCAAGGATACGCAGTATTTT.

This clone was counted only a few times. This chain links TRBV20-1 with TRBJ1-5; no definite D call. Germline V lookup: CDR1 DFQATT, CDR2 SNEGSKA (reference sequence). V was pared by 6 bases and J by 13 bases, with 13 bases between. This CDR3 contains 10 residues. The CDR3 sequence is CSAPTVGQHF. The CDR3 DNA follows: TGCAGTGCGCCCACAGTAGGGCAGCATTTT.

This chain links TRBV27 with TRBJ2-7, with 14 bases identical to TRBD2. Germline V gene data show CDR1 as MNHEY and CDR2 as SMNVEV (reference sequence). The CDR3 runs to 17 residues. J gave up 6 bases and V 2 bases, and 9 bases lay outside the gene matches. The CDR3 nucleotides are TGTGCCAGCAGTTTAACCTGGGGACTAGCGGGAGTTGGCGAGCAGTACTTC. Its translation: CASSLTWGLAGVGEQYF.

The chain joins TRBV27 to TRBJ2-1; TRBD2 might be the D (5 bases). Trimming took off 6 bases at V and 0 bases at J, with 15 bases between the two ends. Germline values: CDR1 MNHEY, CDR2 SMNVEV (reference sequence). The CDR3 runs to 16 residues. The CDR3 DNA sequence: TGTGCCAGCAGACTAACGAGCGGATTCTCCTACAATGAGCAGTTCTTC. This translates into CASRLTSGFSYNEQFF.

V and J are TRBV27 and TRBJ1-2; TRBD1 might be the D (5 bases). The V end was cut by 0 bases, the J end by 8 bases, with 13 bases between. In germline, CDR1 is MNHEY, CDR2 SMNVEV (reference sequence). CDR3 size: 14 residues. The CDR3 loop is CASSLSGRGGGYTF. CDR3 bases: TGTGCCAGCAGTTTATCGGGACGGGGTGGCGGCTACACCTTC.

V is TRBV10-3 and J is TRBJ1-2, with 7 bases that match TRBD1. Trimming at V came to 0 bases and at J to 0 bases, leaving 7 bases not matched to a gene. The CDR3 loop spans 17 amino acids. CDR1 is ENHRY and CDR2 is SYGVKD in the germline V gene. CDR3 bases: TGTGCCATCAGTGAGTCCCCCGGGACAGCAGCTAACTATGGCTACACCTTC. As protein: CAISESPGTAANYGYTF.

The genes are TRBV6-1 and TRBJ2-7; 11 bases agree with TRBD2. The germline CDR1 and CDR2 sequences are MNHNS and SASEGT. J lost 7 bases, V lost 4 bases, and 12 bases had no gene match. This CDR3 contains 16 residues. The CDR3 spells CASSGIAGLAVVEQYF. The CDR3 nucleotides read TGTGCCAGCAGTGGTATTGCGGGACTAGCGGTTGTTGAGCAGTACTTC.

J is TRBJ1-1 and V is TRBV2; D perhaps matches TRBD1 (5 bases). CDR1 and CDR2 (germline): SNHLY, FYNNEI. The CDR3 is made up of 16 amino acids. Between the trimmed V and J ends, which lost 5 bases and 3 bases, there was a span of 19 bases. As DNA, the CDR3 is TGTGCCAGCAGTTATGGGGCAGGTCGGGGGTACACTGAAGCTTTCTTT. It translates to CASSYGAGRGYTEAFF.

This chain joins TRBV19 and TRBJ2-3, with 9 bases that match TRBD2. The CDR3 loop spans 16 amino acids. J lost 3 bases, V lost 4 bases, and 8 bases had no gene match. The germline V gene has CDR1 LNHDA and CDR2 SQIVND (reference sequence). As DNA, the CDR3 is TGTGCCAGTAGTAGCCAAGGGCTAGCGGGAACAGATACGCAGTATTTT. This sequence encodes CASSSQGLAGTDTQYF.

This clone has only a few counts. The J gene is TRBJ1-1, the V gene TRBV19; unclear D gene. Germline V lookup: CDR1 LNHDA, CDR2 SQIVND (reference sequence). Trimming removed 6 bases from V and 1 base from J, with 9 bases in between. The CDR3 runs to 13 residues. CDR3: CASSRDPNTEAFF. Written as DNA, the CDR3 is TGTGCCAGTAGCCGTGATCCGAACACTGAAGCTTTCTTT.

This clone occurred once. The CDR3: CASSETGFYTF. The CDR3 coding sequence is TGTGCCAGCAGCGAGACAGGGTTCTACACCTTC. This chain connects TRBV21-1 to TRBJ1-2; TRBD1 reflects the table's D call only, with no check against the DNA. TRBV21-1 constitutes a pseudogene. The CDR3 extends over 11 amino acids.

The chain employs TRBV4-1 and TRBJ2-1; 13 bases fit TRBD2. Per the germline V gene, CDR1 is MGHRA and CDR2 is YSYEKL. V dropped 4 bases and J dropped 2; count of bases not matched to a gene: 8. This CDR3 has 18 amino acids. DNA for the CDR3: TGCGCCAGCAGCCCCAGGACTAGCGGGAGTACGACCTACAATGAGCAGTTCTTC. Its translation: CASSPRTSGSTTYNEQFF.

This sequence joins TRBV11-2 and TRBJ2-7; D is uncertain. The ends were cut back, 0 bases at V and 5 bases at J, with 17 bases in the middle. The CDR3 runs 16 residues. The germline gives CDR1 SGHAT, CDR2 FQNNGV. CDR3 in DNA: TGTGCCAGCAGCTTAGAATTATTTCGCCCAGTCAACGAGCAGTACTTC. Amino acid sequence: CASSLELFRPVNEQYF.

The genes are TRBV7-9 and TRBJ1-2, with 7 bases that match TRBD1. The CDR3 length is 13 residues. Germline values: CDR1 SEHNR, CDR2 FQNEAQ (reference sequence). The CDR3 here is CGGQELAGYGYTF. CDR3 nucleotide sequence: TGTGGTGGACAGGAGCTTGCTGGCTATGGCTACACCTTC.

The genes are TRBV11-2 and TRBJ2-7, with TRBD1 matching 9 bases. Germline CDR1 is SGHAT and CDR2 is FQNNGV. The CDR3 loop spans 15 amino acids. The V segment lost 4 bases and the J segment 3 bases; nucleotides outside the gene matches: 7. The CDR3 DNA reads TGTGCCAGCAGCTGGGGGACAGGGCCCCTCTACGAGCAGTACTTC. It yields the protein CASSWGTGPLYEQYF.